These T cell receptor beta chains were read from a single sample in a study of control samples from healthy donors and cancer patients. Using immunoSEQ multiplex PCR, the repertoire was profiled, and TCRdb retains in-frame clones only, with some absent. Here the sample spans 150,000 or so clones, around 94% being singletons. The sample consisted of PBMCs. These receptors all stem from a man aged 55 to 70 with colorectal cancer. The CDR3 runs from the conserved cysteine through the conserved F or W. D genes are given only for firm matches. Clone size is stated in some rows and not others, as once, few, many or a class when expanded.

d_gene	v_gene	j_gene	abundance	CDR3aa	CDR3nt
-	TRBV7-2	TRBJ1-1	-	CASTGGVGAYTEAFF	TGTGCCAGCACCGGCGGGGTGGGCGCCTACACTGAAGCTTTCTTT
TRBD1	TRBV6-5	TRBJ2-1	-	CASTGDRADEQFF	TGTGCCAGCACCGGGGACAGGGCGGATGAGCAGTTCTTC
-	TRBV6-1	TRBJ2-5	once	CASSVDSTAYQETQYF	TGTGCCAGCAGTGTGGACAGCACAGCGTACCAAGAGACCCAGTACTTC
-	TRBV7-2	TRBJ1-5	-	CASSLGDRFNQPQHF	TGTGCCAGCAGCTTGGGGGACCGATTCAATCAGCCCCAGCATTTT
-	TRBV11-2	TRBJ1-2	-	CASTFIAGSYGYTF	TGTGCCAGCACCTTTATCGCGGGGAGCTATGGCTACACCTTC
-	TRBV19	TRBJ1-2	few	CASSIDSINYGYTF	TGTGCCAGTAGTATAGATTCGATAAACTATGGCTACACCTTC
TRBD1	TRBV14	TRBJ1-1	-	CASSPQTGGASNTEAFF	TGTGCCAGCAGTCCCCAAACAGGGGGCGCATCGAACACTGAAGCTTTCTTT
-	TRBV28	TRBJ1-1	-	CASSFTQTNTEAFF	TGTGCCAGCAGTTTCACACAGACGAACACTGAAGCTTTCTTT
-	TRBV3-1/TRBV3-2	TRBJ1-1	-	CASSQPQGNTEAFF	TGTGCCAGCAGCCAACCTCAGGGTAACACTGAAGCTTTCTTT
TRBD2	TRBV4-2	TRBJ2-3	once	CASGPGTNTDTQYF	TGTGCCAGCGGGCCCGGGACTAACACAGATACGCAGTATTTT